This TCR beta chain was sequenced during a study of blood T cell repertoires in COVID-19. Study-level information: Italy, Spain and the United States were the sources of the convalescent and acute COVID-19 samples.

J was trimmed by 4 bases and V by 6 bases; bases with no gene match: 5. The germline V gene encodes CDR1 MNHEY and CDR2 SMNVEV (reference sequence). This CDR3 is 15 amino acids long. How the authors handled the data: Amplification of reference gene primers was used by the study to estimate nucleated cell counts. Generated by immunoSEQ multiplex PCR, the TCRdb table keeps only in-frame clones and is missing some. V and J calls and clone size are those listed in that table; D and trimming were worked out from the DNA. The sample includes some 350,000 clones, 80% to 90% of them seen just once. The material sequenced was peripheral blood. The chain carries TRBV27 and TRBJ2-6; TRBD2 matches at 8 bases. The sequence derives from a young man with active or convalescent COVID-19. The CDR3 nucleotides read TGTGCCAGCAGCCCATTAGCGGGAGGGGCCAACGTCCTGACTTTC. Translating it yields CASSPLAGGANVLTF.